This T cell receptor beta chain was sequenced in a study of blood T cell repertoires in COVID-19. Across the study: Acute and convalescent COVID-19 specimens originated in the United States, Italy and Spain.

There are 16 residues in the CDR3. Germline trimming cut 4 bases from V and 3 bases from J; bases unmatched to any gene: 10. Per the germline V gene, CDR1 is MNHEY and CDR2 is SMNVEV (reference sequence). Authors' methods: Estimates of nucleated cell counts were drawn from the amplification of reference gene primers. Data came from immunoSEQ multiplex PCR; TCRdb stores just in-frame clones and leaves some out. The DNA gave D and trimming, while V, J and clone size come from that table. The profile covers about 230,000 clones, with about 85% appearing a single time and roughly 7.9% taken by the ten largest.

The rearrangement joins TRBV27 to TRBJ2-7, with TRBD1 matching over 9 bases. Specimen: peripheral blood. The source of this sequence is a woman of 80 years or more with acute or convalescent COVID-19. In nucleotides, the CDR3 is TGTGCCAGCAGTTCTGGGGACAGGGTGATTAACTACGAGCAGTACTTC. This codes for CASSSGDRVINYEQYF.